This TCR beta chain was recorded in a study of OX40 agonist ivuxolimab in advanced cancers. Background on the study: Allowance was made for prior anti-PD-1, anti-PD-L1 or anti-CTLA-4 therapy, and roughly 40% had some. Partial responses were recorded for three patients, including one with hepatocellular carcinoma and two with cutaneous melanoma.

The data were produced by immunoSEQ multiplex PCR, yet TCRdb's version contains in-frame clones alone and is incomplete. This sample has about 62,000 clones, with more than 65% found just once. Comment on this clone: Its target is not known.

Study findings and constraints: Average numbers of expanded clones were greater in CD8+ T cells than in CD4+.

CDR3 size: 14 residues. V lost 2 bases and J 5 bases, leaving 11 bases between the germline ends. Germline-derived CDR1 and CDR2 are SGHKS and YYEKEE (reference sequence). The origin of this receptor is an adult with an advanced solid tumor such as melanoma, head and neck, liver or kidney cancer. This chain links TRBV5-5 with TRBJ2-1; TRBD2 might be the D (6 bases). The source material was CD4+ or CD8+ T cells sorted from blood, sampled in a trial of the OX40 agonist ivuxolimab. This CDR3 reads CASSFGTLDNEQFF. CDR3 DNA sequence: TGTGCCAGCAGCTTCGGGACTCTTGACAATGAGCAGTTCTTC.